The 8 T cell receptor beta chains reported below all come from one sample, sequenced in a study of radiotherapy plus CTLA-4 blockade in lung cancer. TCRdb keeps only in-frame clones here, not all; method: immunoSEQ multiplex PCR. The data show tens of thousands of clones, 84% seen once. Sequences were derived from peripheral blood, sampled from a patient treated with radiotherapy plus ipilimumab. Source of these receptors: a human donor with non-small cell lung cancer whose response to radiotherapy plus ipilimumab could not be evaluated.

The CDR3 protein is CASSQNRGPSEKLFF. The DNA of the CDR3 is TGTGCCAGCAGCCAGAACAGGGGGCCGAGTGAAAAACTGTTTTTT. This chain connects TRBV5-4 to TRBJ1-4, with 9 bases that match TRBD1. Germline CDR1 and CDR2: SGHNT and YYREEE (reference sequence). This CDR3 is 15 amino acids long. With 4 bases clipped from V and 7 bases from J, the junction kept 8 bases outside the gene matches.

This clone has just a few counts. The V and J genes are TRBV9 and TRBJ2-2, with TRBD1 identical over 9 bases. The CDR3 length is 15 residues. The germline CDR1 and CDR2 sequences are SGDLS and YYNGEE. Unmatched junction bases numbered 6, after V lost 3 bases and J lost 6 bases. CDR3 in amino acids: CASSARTGAAGELFF. CDR3 coding DNA: TGTGCCAGCAGCGCCCGGACAGGGGCCGCCGGGGAGCTGTTTTTT.

The chain couples TRBV4-2 to TRBJ2-7, with TRBD1 matching 7 bases. After removal of 4 bases from V and 6 bases from J, the junction contained 9 bases not matched to a gene. This CDR3 has 14 amino acids. Germline assignment: CDR1 LGHNA and CDR2 YNFKEQ. The CDR3 protein is CASSRGTEGREQYF. In DNA form, the CDR3 reads TGTGCCAGCAGCCGAGGGACAGAGGGTCGCGAGCAGTACTTC.

This clone is a singleton in its sample. The chain employs TRBV5-1 and TRBJ1-4; a possible D gene is TRBD1 (5 bases). Trimming left V 0 bases short and J 3 bases short, with 12 bases between. CDR1 and CDR2 (germline): SGHRS, YFSETQ. CDR3 length: 16 residues. CDR3 sequence: CASSLDPRTPNEKLFF. The CDR3 DNA follows: TGCGCCAGCAGCTTGGATCCCAGGACACCTAATGAAAAACTGTTTTTT. The variable domain in full, completed from reference TRBV5-1 and TRBJ1-4, reads KAGVTQTPRYLIKTRGQQVTLSCSPISGHRSVSWYQQTPGQGLQFLFEYFSETQRNKGNFPGRFSGRQFSNSRSEMNVSTLELGDSALYLCASSLDPRTPNEKLFFGSGTQLSVL.

This chain connects TRBV11-3 to TRBJ2-7; D perhaps matches TRBD2 (5 bases). Per the germline V gene, CDR1 is SGHNT and CDR2 is YENEEA. The CDR3 runs to 14 residues. Trimming shortened V by 5 bases and J by 1 base, and 12 bases separated the two germline ends. The DNA for the CDR3 is TGTGCCAGCAGCAGAGGAGGCGGATCCTACGAGCAGTACTTC. Translation gives CASSRGGGSYEQYF.

This chain uses TRBV6-1 with TRBJ1-2; TRBD1 matches 12 bases. The length of the CDR3 is 15 residues. After removal of 7 bases from V and 8 bases from J, the junction contained 11 bases not matched to a gene. The germline V gene has CDR1 MNHNS and CDR2 SASEGT. This chain's CDR3 is CASKLGGQGAWGYTF. The CDR3 bases are TGTGCCAGCAAGTTGGGGGGACAGGGGGCATGGGGCTACACCTTC.

Comment on this clone: Relative to the germline gene, one junction end is altered; a read error may explain this. The chain recombines TRBV6-5 with TRBJ2-2, with a tentative D call TRBD1 (6 bases). The CDR3 spans 14 residues. The germline V gene has CDR1 MNHEY and CDR2 SVGAGI. CDR3 region: CASSLTGITRELFF. CDR3 nucleotides: TGTGCCAGCAGCCTAACAGGGATCACCAGGGAGCTGTTTTTT.

This sequence joins TRBV5-1 and TRBJ1-4; 7 bases agree with TRBD1. V shed 5 bases, J shed 4 bases, and the junction held 5 bases outside the gene matches. Germline loops: CDR1 SGHRS, CDR2 YFSETQ. CDR3 length: 14 residues. CDR3 coding DNA: TGCGCCAGCAGTGGGTCAGGGGGTAATGAAAAACTGTTTTTT. Encoded protein: CASSGSGGNEKLFF. Full variable domain (rest looked up from reference TRBV5-1 and TRBJ1-4): KAGVTQTPRYLIKTRGQQVTLSCSPISGHRSVSWYQQTPGQGLQFLFEYFSETQRNKGNFPGRFSGRQFSNSRSEMNVSTLELGDSALYLCASSGSGGNEKLFFGSGTQLSVL.